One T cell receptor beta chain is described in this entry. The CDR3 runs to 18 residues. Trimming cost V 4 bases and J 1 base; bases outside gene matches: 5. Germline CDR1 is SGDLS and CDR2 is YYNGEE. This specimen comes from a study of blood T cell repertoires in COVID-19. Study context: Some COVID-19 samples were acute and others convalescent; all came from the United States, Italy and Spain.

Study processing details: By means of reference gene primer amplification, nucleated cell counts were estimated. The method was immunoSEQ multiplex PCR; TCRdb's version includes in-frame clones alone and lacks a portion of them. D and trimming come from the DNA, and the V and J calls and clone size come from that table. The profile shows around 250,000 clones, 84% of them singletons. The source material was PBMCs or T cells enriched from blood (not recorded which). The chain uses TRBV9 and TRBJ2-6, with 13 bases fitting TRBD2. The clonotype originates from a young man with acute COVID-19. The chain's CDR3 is CASSPVGLAGSGANVLTF. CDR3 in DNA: TGTGCCAGCAGCCCAGTGGGACTAGCGGGGTCTGGGGCCAACGTCCTGACTTTC.